This T cell receptor (beta chain) emerged from a study of cytomegalovirus exposure and HLA in healthy donors. Overall study: The platform used for the 120 validation repertoires matched that of the roughly 670 first-cohort repertoires, a later analysis reported.

While the first cohort had around 700 subjects, the donors belonged to the separate validation cohort of fewer than 150 subjects. On this clone itself: Its antigen is currently unknown.

With 4 bases clipped from V and 4 bases from J, the junction kept 5 bases outside the gene matches. Germline CDR1 reads SNHLY; CDR2 reads FYNNEI. This CDR3 has 14 residues. Some clones are missing from TCRdb's copy, which holds only in-frame ones; the method was immunoSEQ multiplex PCR. Among about 240,000 clones listed, about 83% were seen once. Regarding the study as a whole: Diagnosis of cytomegalovirus status made by the classifier reportedly showed high specificity and sensitivity. Listed as cytomegalovirus-associated were 150 or so TCR beta chains.

The source of this sequence is a man between 18 and 35 years old in good health and CMV-seronegative. The chain carries TRBV2 and TRBJ1-1, with 8 bases fitting TRBD1. Sequencing was performed on PBMCs. In nucleotides, the CDR3 is TGTGCCAGCAGTGGAGGACAGGGAGGCACTGAAGCTTTCTTT. This gives the protein CASSGGQGGTEAFF.